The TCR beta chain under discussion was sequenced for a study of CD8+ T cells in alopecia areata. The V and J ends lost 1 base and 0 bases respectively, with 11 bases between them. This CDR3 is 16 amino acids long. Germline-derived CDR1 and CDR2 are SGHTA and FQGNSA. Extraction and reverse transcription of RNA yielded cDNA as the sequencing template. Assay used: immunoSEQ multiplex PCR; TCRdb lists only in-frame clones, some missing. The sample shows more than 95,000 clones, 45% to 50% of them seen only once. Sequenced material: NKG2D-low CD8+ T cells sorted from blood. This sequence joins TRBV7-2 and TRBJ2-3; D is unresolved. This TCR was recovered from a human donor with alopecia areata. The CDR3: CASSLGAVSSTDTQYF. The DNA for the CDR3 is TGTGCCAGCAGCTTAGGGGCAGTCTCTAGCACAGATACGCAGTATTTT.